This T cell receptor beta chain was sequenced in a study of control samples from healthy donors and cancer patients. The germline V gene encodes CDR1 LGHDT and CDR2 YNNKEL (reference sequence). The V end was cut by 1 base, the J end by 0 bases, with 7 bases between. CDR3 length: 15 amino acids. Comments on this clone: Additional DNA sequences in this sample encode the identical CDR3.

Sequencing was performed with immunoSEQ multiplex PCR; in TCRdb, only in-frame clones are kept and a portion is missing. The sample has some 95,000 clones; more than 90% are singletons. Sample: blood. The chain joins TRBV3-1 (or the pseudogene TRBV3-2) to TRBJ1-5; D gene ambiguous. The clonotype comes from a human donor in good health. The donor label of this sample is uncertain. CDR3 loop: CASSQGANSNQPQHF. The CDR3 nucleotides read TGTGCCAGCAGCCAAGGGGCCAATAGCAATCAGCCCCAGCATTTT.